The clone carrying this T cell receptor beta chain occurred many times. Its cognate antigen is unknown. This sample is drawn from a study of CD8 T cells in ankylosing spondylitis. Study results and limitations: Ankylosing spondylitis blood seemed to carry a telltale TCR beta motif made of several highly homologous variants.

Each TCR beta library was made by quantitative 5'-RACE that incorporated molecular barcodes. TCRdb fed the 5' RACE reads into MiXCR, producing one record per CDR3 protein. The sample lists 200,000 to 300,000 distinct CDR3 sequences, about 24% occurring once. The CDR3 is made up of 15 amino acids. Germline assignment: CDR1 MDHEN and CDR2 SYDVKM. Trimming took off 2 bases at V and 2 bases at J, with 12 bases between the two ends. The TCR was taken from a male donor with ankylosing spondylitis or in good health (not recorded which). This rearrangement joins TRBV28 to TRBJ1-2; a possible D gene is TRBD1 (6 bases). Sequencing was carried out using blood, either unsorted or a sorted T cell fraction (not recorded which). CDR3 nucleotides: TGTGCCAGCAGTTTAGTGGGGGGCCCGAACTATGGCTACACCTTC. It is translated as CASSLVGGPNYGYTF.